The clone carrying this T cell receptor (beta chain) has a handful of counts. Its antigen remains unidentified. These data belong to a study of early T cells in non-severe SARS-CoV-2 infection. Study details: Chains were not paired, and sequencing was done on bulk RNA from unsorted whole blood.

Attached unique molecular identifiers marked individual cDNA molecules. Each CDR3 protein gets one entry after TCRdb re-called the 5' RACE reads with MiXCR. The data hold tens of thousands of distinct CDR3 sequences, with less than 15% observed a single time. The study's findings and limits: In VDJdb matching, anti-spike CD8 responses were favored while private and CD4 specificities went missing.

J gave up 8 bases and V 4 bases, and 8 bases lay outside the gene matches. The CDR3 runs to 17 residues. The germline gives CDR1 SGHNT, CDR2 YENEEA. The sequence came from an adult who was a healthcare worker with PCR-confirmed SARS-CoV-2 infection or an uninfected control (not recorded which). V and J are TRBV11-3 and TRBJ2-1; TRBD2 matches at 16 bases. The material was whole blood, obtained at baseline. Here the CDR3 DNA reads TGTGCCAGCAGCTCCCGTGGCGGGACTAGCGGGAGGGATGAGCAGTTCTTC. It specifies CASSSRGGTSGRDEQFF.